The 28 T cell receptor beta chains below all came from one sample that was sequenced in a study of T cells expressing NK-cell markers. TCRdb reprocessed the 5' RACE reads, with one entry per CDR3 protein and no DNA. The sample spans roughly 280,000 distinct CDR3 sequences; the ten largest clones claim 0.39%. The source material was blood T cells: a sorted CD56 or NKG2C T cell subset, CD4+ or CD8+ T cells, or bulk PBMC T cells (not recorded which). The receptors here all came from a man in his late teens or twenties in good health.

V gene TRBV6-1 combines with J gene TRBJ2-5; the TCRdb call, TRBD1, lacks DNA for checking. Germline lookup yields CDR1 MNHNS and CDR2 SASEGT. This CDR3 is 13 amino acids long. CDR3 loop: CASRSAGVETQYF.

The rearrangement links TRBV2 to TRBJ1-1; TCRdb reports TRBD1, a call that lacks DNA to check it against. The germline V gene encodes CDR1 SNHLY and CDR2 FYNNEI. The CDR3 sequence is 15 residues long. This chain's CDR3 is CASRPTPTGNTEAFF.

CDR3 region: CAISAGTGEETQYF. The V and J genes are TRBV10-3 and TRBJ2-5; TCRdb names TRBD1, which stays unverified in the absence of DNA. The CDR3 runs 14 residues. Germline CDR1 ENHRY, CDR2 SYGVKD.

The V gene is TRBV7-3, the J gene TRBJ2-5. Germline lookup yields CDR1 SGHTA and CDR2 FQGTGA. There are 14 residues in the CDR3. The CDR3 loop is CASSLTGLQETQYF.

The rearrangement joins TRBV11-2 to TRBJ2-5; TCRdb calls TRBD1, which cannot be checked without DNA. This CDR3 has 16 residues. The V gene's germline CDR1 is SGHAT and CDR2 FQNNGV. The CDR3 loop is CASSTRTGKNQETQYF.

The chain carries TRBV5-1 and TRBJ1-2; TCRdb reports TRBD1, a call that lacks DNA to check it against. This CDR3 has 14 residues. Germline V gene data show CDR1 as SGHRS and CDR2 as YFSETQ. This CDR3 reads CASSLGPGTYGYTF.

This chain links TRBV20-1 with TRBJ2-5; checking the TCRdb D call of TRBD1 is not possible without DNA. The CDR3 is 16 residues long. Germline CDR1 reads DFQATT; CDR2 reads SNEGSKA (reference sequence). CDR3 sequence: CSASTGGGTRGETQYF.

This sequence joins TRBV29-1 and TRBJ2-5; the TCRdb D gene call, TRBD1, has no DNA to confirm it. The CDR3 sequence is 15 residues long. Germline V gene data show CDR1 as SQVTM and CDR2 as ANQGSEA. The CDR3 protein is CSVVVLQGREETQYF.

The rearrangement uses TRBV4-2 and TRBJ1-5. Germline CDR1 is LGHNA and CDR2 is YNFKEQ. This CDR3 comprises 13 residues. The CDR3 loop reads CASSGDSNQPQHF.

V gene TRBV30 combines with J gene TRBJ1-1. Per the germline V gene, CDR1 is GTSNPN and CDR2 is SVGIG (reference sequence). This CDR3 contains 16 residues. The CDR3 region is CAWSVLAGRTLTEAFF.

The genes are TRBV29-1 and TRBJ2-3; the D call of TRBD1 rests on TCRdb alone, since no DNA is present to check it. The CDR3 runs to 15 residues. Per the germline V gene, CDR1 is SQVTM and CDR2 is ANQGSEA. The CDR3 sequence: CSVRAGQISTDTQYF.

V usage is TRBV4-3 and J usage is TRBJ1-4. Germline loops: CDR1 LGHNA, CDR2 YSLEER. The CDR3 spans 15 residues. The CDR3 protein is CASSQEPSQNEKLFF.

This chain connects TRBV6-5 to TRBJ1-2; TCRdb indicates TRBD1, and absent DNA this call remains unverified. Germline assignment: CDR1 MNHEY and CDR2 SVGAGI. CDR3 length: 16 amino acids. The CDR3 loop reads CASSFGTGFRENGYTF.

This chain connects TRBV7-8 to TRBJ1-1. CDR1 and CDR2 (germline): SGHVS, FQNEAQ. The CDR3 is 16 residues long. The CDR3 loop is CASSLASAARNTEAFF.

This chain connects TRBV12-3 or TRBV12-4 to TRBJ1-2. There are 11 residues in the CDR3. The CDR3 spells CASSFGYGYTF.

The genes are TRBV10-3 and TRBJ1-3; TCRdb reports TRBD1, a call that lacks DNA to check it against. This CDR3 contains 15 residues. Germline V gives CDR1 ENHRY, CDR2 SYGVKD. The CDR3 reads CAISEGPYSGNTIYF.

The genes are TRBV6-2 or TRBV6-3 and TRBJ2-1. Germline V lookup: CDR1 MNHEY, CDR2 SVGEGT. CDR3 length: 12 amino acids. The CDR3 reads CASASSYNEQFF.

The chain carries TRBV20-1 and TRBJ2-5; TCRdb reports TRBD2, a call that lacks DNA to check it against. This CDR3 has 14 amino acids. Per germline, CDR1 DFQATT and CDR2 SNEGSKA (reference sequence). CDR3 residues: CSARGGRPAETQYF.

This chain uses TRBV7-3 with TRBJ2-7; TCRdb designates TRBD2, a call that cannot be tested without DNA. There are 15 residues in the CDR3. Germline CDR1 and CDR2: SGHTA and FQGTGA. The CDR3: CASSPSGTSGYEQYF.

The chain is built from TRBV20-1 and TRBJ1-6. CDR1 DFQATT and CDR2 SNEGSKA come from the germline V gene (reference sequence). This CDR3 is 15 amino acids long. The CDR3 loop reads CSARGVSSYNSPLHF.

The chain uses TRBV11-2 and TRBJ2-1. CDR1 is SGHAT, CDR2 FQNNGV, per germline. This CDR3 is 12 amino acids long. CDR3 protein: CASSLAGVQQFF.

This chain joins TRBV28 and TRBJ2-1. This CDR3 spans 14 amino acids. Germline CDR1 is MDHEN and CDR2 is SYDVKM. CDR3 region: CASSRQGTYNEQFF.

V is TRBV6-1 and J is TRBJ1-1; the D call of TRBD1 rests on TCRdb alone, since no DNA is present to check it. There are 14 residues in the CDR3. Germline CDR1 MNHNS, CDR2 SASEGT. The CDR3 spells CASSARGVYTEAFF.

The genes are TRBV5-1 and TRBJ2-3; TCRdb reports TRBD1, a call that lacks DNA to check it against. The germline gives CDR1 SGHRS, CDR2 YFSETQ. This CDR3 contains 13 residues. CDR3 in amino acids: CASKGTSTDTQYF.

The chain links TRBV20-1 to TRBJ2-1; TCRdb returns TRBD2, unconfirmable since there is no DNA. The CDR3 loop spans 18 amino acids. Germline CDR1 reads DFQATT; CDR2 reads SNEGSKA (reference sequence). The CDR3 spells CSASPQLLAERSYNEQFF.

V and J are TRBV29-1 and TRBJ2-1; TCRdb reports TRBD1, a call that lacks DNA to check it against. The germline gives CDR1 SQVTM, CDR2 ANQGSEA. The CDR3 is made up of 12 amino acids. CDR3 sequence: CSVERTGNEQFF.

The chain uses TRBV27 and TRBJ2-1; TCRdb reports TRBD1, a call that lacks DNA to check it against. This CDR3 region has 15 residues. The germline CDR1 and CDR2 sequences are MNHEY and SMNVEV (reference sequence). The chain's CDR3 is CASSFGGALWGEQFF.

The chain recombines TRBV18 with TRBJ1-5. Germline CDR1 is KGHSH and CDR2 is LQKENI. The CDR3 is 14 residues long. CDR3: CASSPGSGPEPQHF.